Following are 32 T cell receptor beta chains from one sample sequenced in a study of shared clonotypes between healthy human individuals. The repertoire was sequenced with immunoSEQ multiplex PCR; TCRdb's copy has only in-frame clones and lacks some. Of roughly 500,000 clones in the sample, 75% to 85% were seen once. Sample: PBMCs. These receptors were obtained from a woman aged 40 to 49 in good health. Some clones in this sample may be carry-over from other donors' samples.

This chain connects TRBV11-2 to TRBJ2-7; 7 nucleotides line up with TRBD2. This CDR3 has 18 amino acids. J lost 0 bases, V lost 0 bases, and 11 bases had no gene match. Germline loops: CDR1 SGHAT, CDR2 FQNNGV. The CDR3 loop reads CASSLDGLGGPNSYEQYF. CDR3 coding DNA: TGTGCCAGCAGCTTAGATGGGTTGGGAGGGCCGAACTCCTACGAGCAGTACTTC.

As to this clone: The same CDR3 also results from other DNA sequences found in this sample. This chain uses TRBV5-6 with TRBJ2-7; D is unresolved. V was trimmed by 0 bases and J by 4 bases, leaving 11 bases between them. Germline V gene lookup returns CDR1 SGHDT and CDR2 YYEEEE. The CDR3 is 14 residues long. The CDR3: CASSLVVKSYEQYF. CDR3 DNA: TGTGCCAGCAGCTTGGTGGTTAAGAGTTACGAGCAGTACTTC.

The rearrangement uses TRBV21-1 and TRBJ2-1; the table's D call, TRBD2, has no DNA check behind it. TRBV21-1 is classified as a pseudogene. This CDR3 is 18 amino acids long. The CDR3 DNA reads TGTGCCAGCAGCAAAGCCCCAGCGGCGGGAGGCATCTACAATGAGCAGTTCTTC. This codes for CASSKAPAAGGIYNEQFF.

The chain carries TRBV27 and TRBJ2-7, with TRBD2 matching over 10 bases. Unmatched junction bases numbered 17, after V lost 7 bases and J lost 2 bases. The length of the CDR3 is 18 residues. The germline V gene has CDR1 MNHEY and CDR2 SMNVEV (reference sequence). The CDR3 sequence is CASTPGWLAGAVPYEQYF. CDR3 DNA sequence: TGTGCCAGCACCCCAGGTTGGCTAGCGGGAGCAGTCCCCTACGAGCAGTACTTC.

The rearrangement uses TRBV10-1 and TRBJ2-7, with D possibly being TRBD2 (6 bases). V dropped 0 bases and J dropped 4 bases, with 10 bases sitting between them. The CDR3 extends over 14 amino acids. The germline CDR1 and CDR2 sequences are WNHNN and SYGVQD (reference sequence). CDR3 amino acids: CASSESTRGYEQYF. The CDR3 DNA is TGCGCCAGCAGTGAGTCGACTCGGGGGTACGAGCAGTACTTC.

The V gene is TRBV7-8, the J gene TRBJ1-1; D gene uncertain. Germline CDR1 is SGHVS and CDR2 is FQNEAQ. The CDR3 loop spans 14 amino acids. V was pared by 3 bases and J by 1 base, with 9 bases between. The CDR3 reads CASSFGRGNTEAFF. The CDR3 DNA sequence: TGTGCCAGCAGCTTTGGGCGGGGGAACACTGAAGCTTTCTTT.

The chain carries TRBV5-1 and TRBJ2-1, with no clear D. The CDR3 covers 15 residues. Germline CDR1 is SGHRS and CDR2 is YFSETQ. Trimming pared 4 bases from V and 6 bases from J, leaving 17 bases between. The CDR3 reads CASSTDLLGVNEQFF. The DNA for the CDR3 is TGCGCCAGCAGCACGGACCTACTTGGGGTCAATGAGCAGTTCTTC.

The genes are TRBV19 and TRBJ2-2; 7 nucleotides line up with TRBD2. The germline gives CDR1 LNHDA, CDR2 SQIVND (reference sequence). J gave up 5 bases and V 5 bases, and 5 bases lay outside the gene matches. CDR3 size: 14 residues. The CDR3 region is CASSSQRGTGELFF. In nucleotides, the CDR3 is TGTGCCAGTAGTTCGCAGCGGGGAACCGGGGAGCTGTTTTTT.

The chain combines TRBV14 with TRBJ2-7; tentatively, D is TRBD1 or TRBD2 (5 bases each). V was pared by 1 base and J by 1 base, with 17 bases between. From germline, CDR1 is SGHDN and CDR2 FVKESK. The CDR3 is 17 residues long. CDR3 protein: CASSQGGWYTSSYEQYF. CDR3 coding DNA: TGTGCCAGCAGCCAAGGGGGGTGGTACACCAGTTCCTACGAGCAGTACTTC.

This chain links TRBV4-1 with TRBJ2-5; D is unresolved. Germline CDR1 reads MGHRA; CDR2 reads YSYEKL. The CDR3 spans 13 residues. V dropped 2 bases and J dropped 1 base, with 5 bases sitting between them. CDR3 bases: TGCGCCAGCAGCCAATACAGCCAAGAGACCCAGTACTTC. This codes for CASSQYSQETQYF.

The gene calls are TRBV7-9 and TRBJ2-7; no definite D call. CDR1 and CDR2 from the germline V gene are SEHNR and FQNEAQ (reference sequence). The CDR3 is 11 amino acids. The V gene lost 1 base and the J gene lost 7 bases, with 5 bases spanning the gap. The CDR3 loop reads CASSLVGEQYF. The CDR3 DNA reads TGTGCCAGCAGCTTAGTTGGTGAGCAGTACTTC. Looking up the rest from reference TRBV7-9 and TRBJ2-7 gives the full variable domain: DTGVSQNPRHKITKRGQNVTFRCDPISEHNRLYWYRQTLGQGPEFLTYFQNEAQLEKSRLLSDRFSAERPKGSFSTLEIQRTEQGDSAMYLCASSLVGEQYFGPGTRLTVT.

In this sample, this clone turned up many times. Other DNA sequences within the sample encode an identical CDR3. The chain carries TRBV6-1 and TRBJ2-7; D remains ambiguous. V shed 4 bases and J shed 0 bases, with 10 bases lying between them. This CDR3 comprises 14 residues. Germline V gene lookup returns CDR1 MNHNS and CDR2 SASEGT. The CDR3 sequence is CASSVAESSYEQYF. CDR3 nucleotide sequence: TGTGCCAGCAGTGTTGCCGAGAGCTCCTACGAGCAGTACTTC.

This clone was detected once. V usage is TRBV28 and J usage is TRBJ2-7, with TRBD1 as a possible D gene (5 bases). The CDR3 extends over 14 amino acids. Germline assignment: CDR1 MDHEN and CDR2 SYDVKM. V dropped 10 bases and J dropped 3 bases, with 19 bases sitting between them. The CDR3 loop reads CATCPRVISYEQYF. The CDR3 bases are TGTGCCACCTGTCCCAGGGTTATAAGCTACGAGCAGTACTTC.

The chain combines TRBV18 with TRBJ2-3; weak D call: TRBD1 (5 bases). The V gene lost 4 bases and the J gene lost 3 bases, with 8 bases spanning the gap. CDR3 length: 13 amino acids. Germline values: CDR1 KGHSH, CDR2 LQKENI. The DNA for the CDR3 is TGTGCCAGCTCACGTGGGGCTACAGATACGCAGTATTTT. Encoded protein: CASSRGATDTQYF.

This clone was observed at least ten times. At the DNA level, this CDR3 is encoded by other sequences in the same sample as well. The chain recombines TRBV28 with TRBJ1-5; TRBD1 is a possible D gene (6 bases). The ends were cut back, 5 bases at V and 4 bases at J, with 9 bases in the middle. CDR1 is MDHEN and CDR2 is SYDVKM in the germline V gene. There are 13 residues in the CDR3. Here the CDR3 reads CASSRTVNQPQHF. The DNA for the CDR3 is TGTGCCAGCAGTAGGACAGTTAATCAGCCCCAGCATTTT.

The rearrangement joins TRBV25-1 to TRBJ2-2; D assignment may be TRBD1 or TRBD2 (5 bases each). CDR3 length: 13 residues. With 7 bases removed from V and 1 base from J, the gap between germline ends came to 7 bases. Per germline, CDR1 MGHDK and CDR2 SYGVNS. CDR3 residues: CASTRGNTGELFF. DNA of the CDR3: TGTGCCAGCACGAGGGGGAACACCGGGGAGCTGTTTTTT. The complete variable domain, with remaining parts taken from reference TRBV25-1 and TRBJ2-2, reads EADIYQTPRYLVIGTGKKITLECSQTMGHDKMYWYQQDPGMELHLIHYSYGVNSTEKGDLSSESTVSRIRTEHFPLTLESARPSHTSQYLCASTRGNTGELFFGEGSRLTVL.

The V call is TRBV27, the J call TRBJ2-7; D perhaps matches TRBD1 (5 bases). Germline values: CDR1 MNHEY, CDR2 SMNVEV (reference sequence). The CDR3 sequence is 13 residues long. V was shortened by 2 bases and J by 3 bases, with 8 bases between the two germline ends. The CDR3 loop is CASSLRGSYEQYF. Written as DNA, the CDR3 is TGTGCCAGCAGTTTAAGGGGCAGCTACGAGCAGTACTTC.

This clone was detected a few times. The chain links TRBV6-1 to TRBJ2-7, with D unresolved. CDR1 is MNHNS and CDR2 is SASEGT in the germline V gene. This CDR3 region has 12 residues. V was pared by 6 bases and J by 9 bases, with 15 bases between. The CDR3: CASSPPTSGQYF. The CDR3 nucleotides read TGTGCCAGCAGCCCCCCTACTTCGGGGCAGTACTTC.

This clone was counted a single time. This chain uses TRBV7-9 with TRBJ1-5; no clear D gene. The CDR3 is 14 amino acids. Looked up from germline, CDR1 is SEHNR and CDR2 is FQNEAQ (reference sequence). Trimming removed 5 bases at V and 0 bases at J, with 8 bases between. The CDR3 sequence is CASSEASSNQPQHF. CDR3 bases: TGTGCCAGCAGCGAAGCTAGTAGCAATCAGCCCCAGCATTTT. Together with reference TRBV7-9 and TRBJ1-5, the CDR3 gives the full variable domain: DTGVSQNPRHKITKRGQNVTFRCDPISEHNRLYWYRQTLGQGPEFLTYFQNEAQLEKSRLLSDRFSAERPKGSFSTLEIQRTEQGDSAMYLCASSEASSNQPQHFGDGTRLSIL.

The CDR3 loop is CASGDPAYEQYF. The CDR3 DNA follows: TGTGCCAGCGGGGACCCAGCCTACGAGCAGTACTTC. The chain employs TRBV28 and TRBJ2-7; the D call may be TRBD1 or TRBD2 (5 bases each). Trimming removed 8 bases from V and 2 bases from J, with 10 bases in between. CDR3 length equals 12 residues. Germline loops: CDR1 MDHEN, CDR2 SYDVKM.

The chain couples TRBV20-1 to TRBJ1-2; D remains unclear. From germline, CDR1 is DFQATT and CDR2 SNEGSKA (reference sequence). The CDR3 spans 11 residues. CDR3 protein: CRATAAYGYTF. CDR3 DNA sequence: TGCAGGGCAACAGCCGCCTATGGCTACACCTTC.

Details on this clone: Only one base separates this from a far larger clonotype, so it likely reflects a read error. CDR3 loop: CASSRRPSSYEQYF. The CDR3 nucleotides read TGTGCCAGCAGCCGGAGACCAAGCTCCTACGAGCAGTACTTC. This rearrangement joins TRBV5-4 to TRBJ2-7; no definite D call. Deletions cut 4 bases from V and 0 bases from J, with 11 bases between. Germline values: CDR1 SGHNT, CDR2 YYREEE (reference sequence). The CDR3 is 14 amino acids.

Turning to this clone: Additional DNA sequences in this sample encode the identical CDR3. In DNA, the CDR3 is TGTGCCAGCAGCTCCCAAGAGGGCACTGAAGCTTTCTTT. This sequence encodes CASSSQEGTEAFF. The V and J genes are TRBV7-9 and TRBJ1-1, with D hard to call. Germline CDR1 reads SEHNR; CDR2 reads FQNEAQ (reference sequence). The CDR3 is 13 amino acids. V was shortened by 4 bases and J by 4 bases, with 10 bases between the two germline ends.

The genes are TRBV5-1 and TRBJ2-7; 10 bases are shared with TRBD2. Trimming removed 0 bases from V and 9 bases from J; junction bases left unmatched: 6. The CDR3 is 14 residues long. Germline assignment: CDR1 SGHRS and CDR2 YFSETQ. CDR3 residues: CASSLGLAGDPQYF. Written as DNA, the CDR3 is TGCGCCAGCAGCTTGGGGCTAGCGGGAGACCCGCAGTACTTC.

The CDR3 DNA reads TGTGCCAGCAGTCAAGAACAGGGCTACGAGCAGTACTTC. It is translated as CASSQEQGYEQYF. The chain joins TRBV2 to TRBJ2-7; a weak D match, TRBD1 (6 bases). The V gene lost 5 bases and the J gene lost 3 bases, with 11 bases spanning the gap. The germline V gene encodes CDR1 SNHLY and CDR2 FYNNEI. The CDR3 is made up of 13 amino acids.

The genes are TRBV18 and TRBJ1-1; 11 bases map to TRBD1. CDR1 is KGHSH, CDR2 LQKENI, per germline. The CDR3 has 18 residues. Trimming removed 3 bases from V and 4 bases from J; junction bases left unmatched: 13. CDR3 sequence: CASSPPRGQGALGTEAFF. CDR3 sequence (DNA): TGTGCCAGCTCACCTCCACGCGGACAGGGGGCGCTTGGCACTGAAGCTTTCTTT.

The chain has TRBV10-1 and TRBJ1-4, with D possibly being TRBD1 (5 bases). The germline V and J ends were trimmed by 7 bases and 7 bases, with 13 bases remaining between them. The CDR3 totals 13 residues. Germline CDR1 and CDR2: WNHNN and SYGVQD (reference sequence). In DNA, the CDR3 is TGCGCCAGCACTCGACAGATCATTGAAAAACTGTTTTTT. This sequence encodes CASTRQIIEKLFF.

The chain uses TRBV9 and TRBJ2-6; no definite D call. Germline V gives CDR1 SGDLS, CDR2 YYNGEE. The CDR3 length is 14 residues. Between the trimmed V and J ends, which lost 7 bases and 1 base, there was a span of 9 bases. As DNA, the CDR3 is TGTGCCAGCTCTTTGGAGTCTGGGGCCAACGTCCTGACTTTC. This sequence encodes CASSLESGANVLTF.

The chain links TRBV18 to TRBJ2-2, with D perhaps matching TRBD1 (5 bases). The CDR3 has 15 amino acids. Germline V lookup: CDR1 KGHSH, CDR2 LQKENI. With 3 bases removed from V and 3 bases from J, the gap between germline ends came to 11 bases. The CDR3 DNA reads TGTGCCAGCTCACCTAGAACACAGGACACCGGGGAGCTGTTTTTT. Translating it yields CASSPRTQDTGELFF. Variable domain in full (rest from reference TRBV18 and TRBJ2-2): NAGVMQNPRHLVRRRGQEARLRCSPMKGHSHVYWYRQLPEEGLKFMVYLQKENIIDESGMPKERFSAEFPKEGPSILRIQQVVRGDSAAYFCASSPRTQDTGELFFGEGSRLTVL.

The chain uses TRBV30 and TRBJ2-7; the D is unclear. Trimming cost V 2 bases and J 2 bases, with 10 bases left between them. The germline V gene has CDR1 GTSNPN and CDR2 SVGIG (reference sequence). The CDR3 runs to 13 residues. The CDR3 protein is CAWSIGPAYEQYF. The CDR3 region has the DNA TGTGCCTGGAGTATAGGACCTGCCTACGAGCAGTACTTC. The whole variable domain, remainder taken from reference TRBV30 and TRBJ2-7, is SQTIHQWPATLVQPVGSPLSLECTVEGTSNPNLYWYRQAAGRGLQLLFYSVGIGQISSEVPQNLSASRPQDRQFILSSKKLLLSDSGFYLCAWSIGPAYEQYFGPGTRLTVT.

The chain carries TRBV27 and TRBJ2-5; D perhaps matches TRBD2 (5 bases). Trimming removed 10 bases from V and 5 bases from J, with 20 bases in between. The CDR3 contains 14 residues. CDR1 is MNHEY and CDR2 is SMNVEV in the germline V gene (reference sequence). CDR3 protein: CATKEGGHRETQYF. The CDR3 DNA reads as TGTGCCACCAAAGAGGGCGGGCACCGGGAGACCCAGTACTTC.

The CDR3: CASSPIGGGQETQYF. In DNA, the CDR3 is TGTGCCAGCTCACCCATCGGGGGTGGCCAAGAGACCCAGTACTTC. V is TRBV18 and J is TRBJ2-5; D might be TRBD2 (6 bases). The V and J ends lost 3 bases and 1 base respectively, with 12 bases between them. Germline V lookup: CDR1 KGHSH, CDR2 LQKENI. The CDR3 consists of 15 residues.